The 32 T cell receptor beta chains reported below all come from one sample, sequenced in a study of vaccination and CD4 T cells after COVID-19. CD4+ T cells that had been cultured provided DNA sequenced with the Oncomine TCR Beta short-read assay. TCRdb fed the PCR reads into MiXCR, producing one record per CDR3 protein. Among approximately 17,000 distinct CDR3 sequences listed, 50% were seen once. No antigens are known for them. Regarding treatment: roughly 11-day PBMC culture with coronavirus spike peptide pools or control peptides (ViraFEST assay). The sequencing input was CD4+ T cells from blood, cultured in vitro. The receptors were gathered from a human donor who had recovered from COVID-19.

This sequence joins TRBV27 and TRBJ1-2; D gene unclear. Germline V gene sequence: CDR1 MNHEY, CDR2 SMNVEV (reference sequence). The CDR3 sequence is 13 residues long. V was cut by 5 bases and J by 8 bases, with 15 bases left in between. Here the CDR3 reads CASSSQGVTGYTF. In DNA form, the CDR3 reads TGTGCCAGCAGTAGTCAAGGAGTCACCGGCTACACCTTC.

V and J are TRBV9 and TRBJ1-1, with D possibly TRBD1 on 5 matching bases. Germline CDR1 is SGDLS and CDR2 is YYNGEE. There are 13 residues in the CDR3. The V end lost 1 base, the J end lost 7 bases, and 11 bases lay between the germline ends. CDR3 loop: CASSVRREGEAFF. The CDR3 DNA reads TGTGCCAGCAGCGTACGCAGGGAGGGTGAAGCTTTCTTT.

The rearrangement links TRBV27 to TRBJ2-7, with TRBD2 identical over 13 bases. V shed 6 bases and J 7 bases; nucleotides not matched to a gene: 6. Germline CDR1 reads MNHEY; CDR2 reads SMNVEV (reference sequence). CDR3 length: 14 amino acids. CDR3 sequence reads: CASRAGLAGLEQYF. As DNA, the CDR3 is TGTGCCAGCAGAGCGGGACTAGCGGGACTAGAGCAGTACTTC.

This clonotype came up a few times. The CDR3 nucleotides are TGTGCCAGCAGCCAGTTTCTCCCGGAGGCAGATACGCAGTATTTT. Residues: CASSQFLPEADTQYF. The V call is TRBV14, the J call TRBJ2-3; possibly TRBD2 for D (5 bases). Germline V CDR1 and CDR2: SGHDN, FVKESK. There are 15 residues in the CDR3. Trimming removed 3 bases at V and 4 bases at J, with 14 bases between. Complete variable domain (other parts from reference TRBV14 and TRBJ2-3): EAGVTQFPSHSVIEKGQTVTLRCDPISGHDNLYWYRRVMGKEIKFLLHFVKESKQDESGMPNNRFLAERTGGTYSTLKVQPAELEDSGVYFCASSQFLPEADTQYFGPGTRLTVL.

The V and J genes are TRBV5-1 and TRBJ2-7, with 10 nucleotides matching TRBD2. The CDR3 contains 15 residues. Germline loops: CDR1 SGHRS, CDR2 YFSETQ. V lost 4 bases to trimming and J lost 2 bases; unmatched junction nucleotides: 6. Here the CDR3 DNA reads TGCGCCAGCAGCGCTACTAGCGGGGTTACCTACGAGCAGTACTTC. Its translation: CASSATSGVTYEQYF.

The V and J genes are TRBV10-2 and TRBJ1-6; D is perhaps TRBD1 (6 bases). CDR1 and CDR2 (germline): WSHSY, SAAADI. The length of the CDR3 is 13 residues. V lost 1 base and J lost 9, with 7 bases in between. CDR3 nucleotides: TGCGCCAGCAGTGAGTTAGGGGGTTCACCCCTCCACTTT. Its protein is CASSELGGSPLHF.

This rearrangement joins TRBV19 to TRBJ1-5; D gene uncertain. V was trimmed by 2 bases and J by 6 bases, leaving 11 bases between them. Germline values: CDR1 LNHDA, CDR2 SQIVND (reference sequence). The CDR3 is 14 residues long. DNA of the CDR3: TGTGCCAGTAGTATATGGTCGGAAGGTCAGCCCCAGCATTTT. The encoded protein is CASSIWSEGQPQHF.

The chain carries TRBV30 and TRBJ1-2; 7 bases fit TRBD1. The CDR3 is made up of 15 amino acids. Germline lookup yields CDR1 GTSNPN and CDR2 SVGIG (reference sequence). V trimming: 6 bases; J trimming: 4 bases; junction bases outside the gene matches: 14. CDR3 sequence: CACPKSGQILYGYTF. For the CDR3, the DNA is TGTGCCTGCCCGAAGTCGGGACAGATTCTCTATGGCTACACCTTC.

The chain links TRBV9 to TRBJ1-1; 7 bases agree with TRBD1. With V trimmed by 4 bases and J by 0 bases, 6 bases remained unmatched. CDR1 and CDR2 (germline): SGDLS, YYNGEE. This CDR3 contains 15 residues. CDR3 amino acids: CASSPRQGLNTEAFF. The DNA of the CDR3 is TGTGCCAGCAGCCCCAGACAGGGATTGAACACTGAAGCTTTCTTT.

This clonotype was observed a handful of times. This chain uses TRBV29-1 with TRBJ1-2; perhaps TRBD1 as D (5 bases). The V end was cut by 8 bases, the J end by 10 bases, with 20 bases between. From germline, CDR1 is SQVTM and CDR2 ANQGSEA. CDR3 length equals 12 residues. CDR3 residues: CSCEVREGDYTF. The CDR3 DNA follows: TGCAGCTGCGAGGTCAGGGAAGGGGACTACACCTTC.

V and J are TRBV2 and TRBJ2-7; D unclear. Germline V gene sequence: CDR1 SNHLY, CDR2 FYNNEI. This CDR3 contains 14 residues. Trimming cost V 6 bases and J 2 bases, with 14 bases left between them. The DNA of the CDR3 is TGTGCCAGCAGAGGGCCGTCCCTAACCTACGAGCAGTACTTC. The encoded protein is CASRGPSLTYEQYF.

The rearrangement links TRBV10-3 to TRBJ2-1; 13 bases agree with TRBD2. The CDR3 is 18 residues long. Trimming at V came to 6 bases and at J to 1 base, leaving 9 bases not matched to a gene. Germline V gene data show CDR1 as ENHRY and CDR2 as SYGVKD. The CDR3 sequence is CAISPTSGGGSSYNEQFF. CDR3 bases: TGTGCCATCAGCCCCACTAGCGGGGGGGGCAGTTCCTACAATGAGCAGTTCTTC.

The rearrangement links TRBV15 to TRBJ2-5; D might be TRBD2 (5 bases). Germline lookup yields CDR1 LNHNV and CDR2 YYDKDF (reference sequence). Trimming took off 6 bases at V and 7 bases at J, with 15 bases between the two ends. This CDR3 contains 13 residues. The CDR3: CATRLGRRVTQYF. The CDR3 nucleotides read TGTGCCACCAGGCTAGGGAGAAGAGTGACCCAGTACTTC. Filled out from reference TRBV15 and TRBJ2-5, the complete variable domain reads DAMVIQNPRYQVTQFGKPVTLSCSQTLNHNVMYWYQQKSSQAPKLLFHYYDKDFNNEADTPDNFQSRRPNTSFCFLDIRSPGLGDTAMYLCATRLGRRVTQYFGPGTRLLVL.

DNA for the CDR3: TGTGCCAGTAGTAACCCGCGACTAGCGGGTGGCCATGAGCAGTTCTTC. Its translation: CASSNPRLAGGHEQFF. V gene TRBV19 combines with J gene TRBJ2-1, with 10 bases identical to TRBD2. With V trimmed by 4 bases and J by 8 bases, 11 bases remained unmatched. Germline-derived CDR1 and CDR2 are LNHDA and SQIVND (reference sequence). This CDR3 has 16 residues.

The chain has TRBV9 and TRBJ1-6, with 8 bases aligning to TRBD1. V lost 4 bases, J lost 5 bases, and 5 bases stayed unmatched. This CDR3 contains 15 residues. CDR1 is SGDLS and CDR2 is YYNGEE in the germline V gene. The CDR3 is CASSSRGQDNSPLHF. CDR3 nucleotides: TGTGCCAGCAGCTCTAGGGGACAGGATAATTCACCCCTCCACTTT.

The chain's CDR3 is CASSGKFRDLRGEQYF. In DNA form, the CDR3 reads TGTGCCAGTAGCGGTAAGTTCCGGGATCTCCGCGGCGAGCAGTACTTC. The genes are TRBV19 and TRBJ2-7; possibly TRBD2 for D (5 bases). Per germline, CDR1 LNHDA and CDR2 SQIVND (reference sequence). V was clipped by 6 bases and J by 6 bases, with 24 bases between them. The CDR3 runs 16 residues.

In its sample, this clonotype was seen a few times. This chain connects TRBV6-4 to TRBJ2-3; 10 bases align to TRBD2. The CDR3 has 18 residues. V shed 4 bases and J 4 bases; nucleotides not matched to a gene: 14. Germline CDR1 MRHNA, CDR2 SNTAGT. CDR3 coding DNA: TGTGCCAGCAGTGTCGTTACTACAGAGCGGGAGGGGGCAGATACGCAGTATTTT. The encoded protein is CASSVVTTEREGADTQYF.

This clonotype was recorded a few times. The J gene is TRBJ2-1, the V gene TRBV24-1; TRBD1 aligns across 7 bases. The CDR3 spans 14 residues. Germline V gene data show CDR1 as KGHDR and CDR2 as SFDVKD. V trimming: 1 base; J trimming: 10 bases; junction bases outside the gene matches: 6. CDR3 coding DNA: TGTGCCACCAGTGATTTCGGGACAGCGGTGGAGCAGTTCTTC. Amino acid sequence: CATSDFGTAVEQFF.

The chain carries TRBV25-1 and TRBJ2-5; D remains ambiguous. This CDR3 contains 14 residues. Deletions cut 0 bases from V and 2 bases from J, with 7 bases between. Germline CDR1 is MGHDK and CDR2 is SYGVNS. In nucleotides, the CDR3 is TGTGCCAGCAGTGAATACACCAGACAAGAGACCCAGTACTTC. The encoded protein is CASSEYTRQETQYF. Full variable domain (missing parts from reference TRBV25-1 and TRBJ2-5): EADIYQTPRYLVIGTGKKITLECSQTMGHDKMYWYQQDPGMELHLIHYSYGVNSTEKGDLSSESTVSRIRTEHFPLTLESARPSHTSQYLCASSEYTRQETQYFGPGTRLLVL.

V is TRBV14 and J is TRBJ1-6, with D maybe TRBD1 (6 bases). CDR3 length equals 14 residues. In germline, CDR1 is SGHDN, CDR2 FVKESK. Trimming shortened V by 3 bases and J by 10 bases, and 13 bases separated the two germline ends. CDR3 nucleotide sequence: TGTGCCAGCAGCCAGACTCGGACAGCCTCACCCCTCCACTTT. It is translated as CASSQTRTASPLHF.

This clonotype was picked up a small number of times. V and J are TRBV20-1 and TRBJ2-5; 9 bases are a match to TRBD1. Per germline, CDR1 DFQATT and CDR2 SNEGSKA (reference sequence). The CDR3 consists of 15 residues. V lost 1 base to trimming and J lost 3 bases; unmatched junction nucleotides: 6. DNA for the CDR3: TGCAGTGCTAGAGCACTACAGGGGGCCGAAGAGACCCAGTACTTC. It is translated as CSARALQGAEETQYF.

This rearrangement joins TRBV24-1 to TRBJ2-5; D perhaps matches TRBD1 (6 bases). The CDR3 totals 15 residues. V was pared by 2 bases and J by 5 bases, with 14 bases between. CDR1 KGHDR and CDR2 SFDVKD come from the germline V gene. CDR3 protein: CATSDSRGTGETQYF. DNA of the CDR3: TGTGCCACCAGTGATTCGAGGGGGACGGGGGAGACCCAGTACTTC.

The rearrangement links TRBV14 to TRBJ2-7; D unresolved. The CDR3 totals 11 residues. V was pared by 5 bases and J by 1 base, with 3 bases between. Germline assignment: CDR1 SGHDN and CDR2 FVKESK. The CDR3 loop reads CASSASYEQYF. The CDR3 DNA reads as TGTGCCAGCAGCGCTTCCTACGAGCAGTACTTC.

The CDR3 spells CASSLTGSGDTQYF. DNA for the CDR3: TGTGCCAGCAGCTTAACCGGGTCTGGAGATACGCAGTATTTT. The chain uses TRBV7-3 and TRBJ2-3; D is unclear. The ends were cut back, 0 bases at V and 5 bases at J, with 9 bases in the middle. Per the germline V gene, CDR1 is SGHTA and CDR2 is FQGTGA. This CDR3 is built from 14 residues.

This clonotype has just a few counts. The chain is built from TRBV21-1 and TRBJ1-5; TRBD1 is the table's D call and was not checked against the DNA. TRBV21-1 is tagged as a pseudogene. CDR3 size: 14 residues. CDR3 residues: CASSGGGSNQPQHF. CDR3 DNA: TGTGCCAGCAGCGGCGGGGGTAGCAATCAGCCCCAGCATTTT.

The CDR3 is CASRLYTGELFF. CDR3 nucleotide sequence: TGTGCCAGCAGGTTATACACCGGGGAGCTGTTTTTT. This chain connects TRBV12-3 or TRBV12-4 to TRBJ2-2; no clear D gene. Trimming cost V 6 bases and J 3 bases, with 5 bases left between them. This CDR3 region has 12 residues.

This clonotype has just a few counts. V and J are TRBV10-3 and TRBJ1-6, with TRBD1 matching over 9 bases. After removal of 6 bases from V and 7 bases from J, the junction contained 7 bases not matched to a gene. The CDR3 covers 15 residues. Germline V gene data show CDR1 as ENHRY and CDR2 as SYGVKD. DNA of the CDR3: TGTGCCATCAGCGTAGGACAGGGGCAGAATTCACCCCTCCACTTT. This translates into CAISVGQGQNSPLHF.

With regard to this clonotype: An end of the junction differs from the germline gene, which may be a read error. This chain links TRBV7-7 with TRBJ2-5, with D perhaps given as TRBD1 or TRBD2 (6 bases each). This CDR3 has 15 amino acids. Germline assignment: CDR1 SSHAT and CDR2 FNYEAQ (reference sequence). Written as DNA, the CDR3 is TGTGCTAGCAGCTTATGGAGGGGGATTGGGGAGACCCAGTACTTC. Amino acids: CASSLWRGIGETQYF.

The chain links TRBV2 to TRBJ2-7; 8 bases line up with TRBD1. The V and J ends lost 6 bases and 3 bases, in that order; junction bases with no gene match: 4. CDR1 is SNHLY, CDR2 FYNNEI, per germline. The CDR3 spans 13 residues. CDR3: CASRQGGGYEQYF. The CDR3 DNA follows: TGTGCCAGCAGACAGGGGGGAGGCTACGAGCAGTACTTC.

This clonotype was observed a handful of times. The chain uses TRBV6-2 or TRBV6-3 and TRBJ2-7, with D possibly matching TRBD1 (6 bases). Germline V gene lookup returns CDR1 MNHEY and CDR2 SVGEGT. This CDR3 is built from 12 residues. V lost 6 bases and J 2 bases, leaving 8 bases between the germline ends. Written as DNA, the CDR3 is TGTGCCAGCAGGGACAGAACCTACGAGCAGTACTTC. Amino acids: CASRDRTYEQYF.

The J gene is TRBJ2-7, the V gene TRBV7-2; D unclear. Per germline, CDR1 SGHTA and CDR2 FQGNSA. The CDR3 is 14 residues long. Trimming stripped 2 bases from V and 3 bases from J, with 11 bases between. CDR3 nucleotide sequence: TGTGCCAGCAGCTTACCAGGACCCCTCTACGAGCAGTACTTC. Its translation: CASSLPGPLYEQYF.

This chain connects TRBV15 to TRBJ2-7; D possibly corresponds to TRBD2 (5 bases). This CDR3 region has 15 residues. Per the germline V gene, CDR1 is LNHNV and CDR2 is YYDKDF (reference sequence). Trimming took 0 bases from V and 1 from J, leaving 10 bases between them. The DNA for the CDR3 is TGTGCCACCAGCAGAGATGCTAGCAGGTCCTACGAGCAGTACTTC. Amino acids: CATSRDASRSYEQYF.